These T cell receptor beta chains were read from a single sample in a study of cytomegalovirus exposure and HLA in healthy donors. The method was immunoSEQ multiplex PCR; TCRdb's version includes in-frame clones alone and lacks a portion of them. The repertoire holds some 170,000 clones, under 80% seen once, with more than 4% in the top ten. Sequenced material: PBMCs. These receptors came from a man aged 35-49 years in good health and CMV-seronegative. Both conserved end residues are part of each CDR3. The D gene is left open where the match is weak. Not all rows give a size; the values are once, few, many and, for expanded clones, a class.

J	size	D	V	DNA	CDR3
TRBJ1-5	.	.	TRBV6-1	TGTGCCAGCAGTGAAAGAGGGTATGACAATCAGCCCCAGCATTTT	CASSERGYDNQPQHF
TRBJ1-1	.	.	TRBV28	TGTGCCAGCAGTTTAGAAAGTACAGGGCTGAACACTGAAGCTTTCTTT	CASSLESTGLNTEAFF
TRBJ2-7	.	.	TRBV6-6	TGTGCCAGCAGTTACTCCGTGACAGGACCAGAGCAGTACTTC	CASSYSVTGPEQYF
TRBJ2-5	.	TRBD2	TRBV4-1	TGCGCCAGCAGTTTGGTCAGCGGGGTGCCGGGTGAGACCCAGTACTTC	CASSLVSGVPGETQYF
TRBJ1-5	.	.	TRBV12-2	TGTGCAAGTCCCAAAGGGGTGTTTGGCAATCAGCCCCAGCATTTT	CASPKGVFGNQPQHF
TRBJ2-5	.	.	TRBV7-8	TGTGCCAGCAGCTTAGGTGTGGGGCTCCAAGAGACCCAGTACTTC	CASSLGVGLQETQYF
TRBJ2-3	.	TRBD1	TRBV6-6	TGTGCCAGCAGTAAAACCGGGACAGGGGCGACAGATACGCAGTATTTT	CASSKTGTGATDTQYF
TRBJ2-2	.	.	TRBV29-1	TGCAGCGTAGGCACCTCAGGGACCGGGGAGCTGTTTTTT	CSVGTSGTGELFF
TRBJ2-7	.	.	TRBV4-3	TGCGCCAGCAGCCAAGATCGGGGGGCGCCGTACGAGCAGTACTTC	CASSQDRGAPYEQYF
TRBJ1-1	few	.	TRBV7-8	TGTGCCAGCAGCCCTTTCCTGGGGGGAAGTATTGAAGCTTTCTTT	CASSPFLGGSIEAFF
TRBJ1-6	.	TRBD1	TRBV5-1	TGCGCCAGCAGCCCGGACAGGGGAACGGGATCACCCCTCCACTTT	CASSPDRGTGSPLHF
TRBJ2-1	.	.	TRBV5-1	TGCGCCAGCAGCCCCATGGGGGGATCCTACAATGAGCAGTTCTTC	CASSPMGGSYNEQFF
TRBJ2-5	.	.	TRBV4-2	TGTGCCAGCAGCCAAGATGGTGGGACCAAGGGGGAAGAGACCCAGTACTTC	CASSQDGGTKGEETQYF
TRBJ2-5	.	TRBD1	TRBV27	TGTGCCAGCAGTCCAACCGGGACAGGGGGCTTGGAGACCCAGTACTTC	CASSPTGTGGLETQYF
TRBJ2-7	few	TRBD1	TRBV28	TGTGCCAGCAGTTTAGGGGTGACAGGGTACTCCTACGAGCAGTACTTC	CASSLGVTGYSYEQYF
TRBJ2-1	.	.	TRBV5-8	TGTGCCAGCAGCTTGGCGGGGGTCCCCTACAATGAGCAGTTCTTC	CASSLAGVPYNEQFF
TRBJ2-3	.	TRBD2	TRBV9	TGTGCCAGCAGCGCCTCTAGCGGGGGGCCAGATACGCAGTATTTT	CASSASSGGPDTQYF
TRBJ2-7	.	TRBD2	TRBV11-2	TGTGCCAGCAGCTTAGGGCCCCAGCGGGGGGCAAGGGAGCAGTACTTC	CASSLGPQRGAREQYF
TRBJ1-1	few	TRBD1	TRBV18	TGTGCCAGCTCACCGGGACAGGGCAACACTGAAGCTTTCTTT	CASSPGQGNTEAFF
TRBJ2-7	.	TRBD1	TRBV6-5	TGTGCCAGCACCCTAAGCCCGGACAGGGGCTACGAGCAGTACTTC	CASTLSPDRGYEQYF
TRBJ2-1	.	TRBD2	TRBV10-1	TGCGCCAGCAGTGAGGGGGCTAGCGGAACCTACAATGAGCAGTTCTTC	CASSEGASGTYNEQFF
TRBJ1-2	.	.	TRBV5-1	TGCGCCAGCAGCTTGGACAATACTAACTATGGCTACACCTTC	CASSLDNTNYGYTF
TRBJ2-7	.	TRBD2	TRBV27	TGTGCCAGCAGACCTAGCGGGGGGGGGACCTACGAGCAGTACTTC	CASRPSGGGTYEQYF
TRBJ2-7	.	TRBD2	TRBV30	TGTGCCTGGAGTCTGGGAGGGGTGGCCTACGAGCAGTACTTC	CAWSLGGVAYEQYF
TRBJ1-4	.	.	TRBV5-6	TGTGCCAGCAGCTTGGCGAGGGTTGCAGTTCAGTTTTTT	CASSLARVAVQFF
TRBJ1-1	once	.	TRBV7-2	TGTGCCAGCAGCGAACAGGGCTTTATGAACACTGAAGCTTTCTTT	CASSEQGFMNTEAFF
TRBJ2-6	.	TRBD1	TRBV6-4	TGTGCCAGCAGTGACGGGACAGGGGGATATGGGGCCAACGTCCTGACTTTC	CASSDGTGGYGANVLTF
TRBJ2-7	.	TRBD2	TRBV28	TGTGCCAGCAGACCGTGGGCTAGCGGGGGCCTCTACTACGAGCAGTACTTC	CASRPWASGGLYYEQYF
TRBJ1-1	.	.	TRBV19	TGTGCCAGTAGTCTAAAGTTTTCCAACACTGAAGCTTTCTTT	CASSLKFSNTEAFF
TRBJ2-5	.	.	TRBV9	TGTGCCAGCAGCGTTGACTGGGAAGAGACCCAGTACTTC	CASSVDWEETQYF
TRBJ2-7	.	.	TRBV2	TGTGCCAGAAGTCCTCCGGGCGAGCAGTACTTC	CARSPPGEQYF
TRBJ1-5	few	TRBD1	TRBV28	TGTGCCAGCAGTTGGACAGGGGATAGCCAGCCCCAGCATTTT	CASSWTGDSQPQHF
TRBJ2-2	.	.	TRBV4-3	TGCGCCAGCAGCCAAGATATTGGGGGGAGGACCGGGGAGCTGTTTTTT	CASSQDIGGRTGELFF
TRBJ2-5	.	TRBD2	TRBV7-3	TGTGCCAGCAGCTTAAACGGCGGGGGGGCCGGGGAGACCCAGTACTTC	CASSLNGGGAGETQYF
TRBJ2-7	.	.	TRBV15	TGTGCCACCAGCAGAGAGAGTCAGGGTTCTTACGAGCAGTACTTC	CATSRESQGSYEQYF
TRBJ1-1	.	.	TRBV19	TGTGCCAGTAGATTCCAATCTGAAGCTTTCTTT	CASRFQSEAFF
TRBJ1-5	once	TRBD1	TRBV19	TGTGCCAGTAAAGACGCAGGGGGGAATCCTCAGCCCCAGCATTTT	CASKDAGGNPQPQHF
TRBJ2-3	.	.	TRBV6-5	TGTGCCAGCCGGACTACCACAGATACGCAGTATTTT	CASRTTTDTQYF
TRBJ2-7	.	.	TRBV7-8	TGTGCCAGCAGCTTCAGGACTAACTACGAGCAGTACTTC	CASSFRTNYEQYF
TRBJ2-7	few	TRBD1	TRBV5-1	TGCGCCAGCAGCTTGGCCGATCGGACAGGGGCCTACGAGCAGTACTTC	CASSLADRTGAYEQYF
TRBJ2-5	few	TRBD1	TRBV28	TGTGCCAGCAGTTTATCGTCCGAGACAGGGCTCCAAGAGACCCAGTACTTC	CASSLSSETGLQETQYF
TRBJ2-1	.	TRBD2	TRBV5-4	TGTGCCAGCAGCTTGGAGACTAGCGGGGGGATAAATGAGCAGTTCTTC	CASSLETSGGINEQFF
TRBJ1-3	.	.	TRBV18	TGTGCCAGCTCACCCGAGATCCCAGGGACATTTGGAAACACCATATATTTT	CASSPEIPGTFGNTIYF
TRBJ2-7	.	.	TRBV30	TGTGCCTGGAGTGGGGAGGCGCTAGCCGAGCAGTACTTC	CAWSGEALAEQYF
TRBJ1-1	.	.	TRBV7-3	TGTGCCAGCAGCGCAACATCAGGGCCAGCCACTGAAGCTTTCTTT	CASSATSGPATEAFF
TRBJ2-7	.	.	TRBV5-1	TGCGCCAGCAGCGACGGGAGCATCGAGCAGTACTTC	CASSDGSIEQYF
TRBJ1-2	.	.	TRBV4-1	TGCGCCAGCAGCCTCGGGGGGAAAAATATATGGGAAACCTATGGCTACACCTTC	CASSLGGKNIWETYGYTF